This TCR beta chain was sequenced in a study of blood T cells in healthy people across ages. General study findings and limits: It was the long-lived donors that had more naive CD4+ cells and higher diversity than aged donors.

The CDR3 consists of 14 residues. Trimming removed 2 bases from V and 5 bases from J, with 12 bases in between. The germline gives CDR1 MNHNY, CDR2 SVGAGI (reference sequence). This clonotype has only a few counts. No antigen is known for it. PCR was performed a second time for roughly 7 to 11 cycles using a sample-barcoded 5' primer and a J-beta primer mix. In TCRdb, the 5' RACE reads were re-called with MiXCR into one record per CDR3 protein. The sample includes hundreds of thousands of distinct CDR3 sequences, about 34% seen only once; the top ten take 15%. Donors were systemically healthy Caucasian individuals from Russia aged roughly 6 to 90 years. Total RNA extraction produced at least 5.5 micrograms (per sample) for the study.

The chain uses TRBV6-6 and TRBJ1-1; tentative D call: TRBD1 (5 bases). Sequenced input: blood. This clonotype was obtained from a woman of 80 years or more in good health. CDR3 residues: CASSYNGGGTEAFF. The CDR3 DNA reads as TGTGCCAGCAGTTACAACGGGGGGGGGACTGAAGCTTTCTTT.